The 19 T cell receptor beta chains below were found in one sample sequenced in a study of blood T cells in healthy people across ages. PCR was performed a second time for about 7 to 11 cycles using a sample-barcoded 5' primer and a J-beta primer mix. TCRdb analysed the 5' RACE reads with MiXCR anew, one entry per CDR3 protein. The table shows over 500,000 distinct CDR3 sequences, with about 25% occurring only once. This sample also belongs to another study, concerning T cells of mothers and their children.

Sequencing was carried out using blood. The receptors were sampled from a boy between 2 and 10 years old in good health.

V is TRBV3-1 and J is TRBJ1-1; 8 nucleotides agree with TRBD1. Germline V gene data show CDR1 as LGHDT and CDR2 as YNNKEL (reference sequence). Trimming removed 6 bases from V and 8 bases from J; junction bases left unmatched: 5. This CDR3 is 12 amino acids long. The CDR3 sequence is CASRRGTGEAFF. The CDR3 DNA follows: TGTGCCAGCAGACGTGGGACAGGAGAAGCTTTCTTT.

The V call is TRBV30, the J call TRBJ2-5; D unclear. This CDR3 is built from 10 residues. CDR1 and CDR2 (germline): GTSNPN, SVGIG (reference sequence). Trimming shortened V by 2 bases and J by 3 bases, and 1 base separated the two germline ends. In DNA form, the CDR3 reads TGTGCCTGGAGTAAAGAGACCCAGTACTTC. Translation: CAWSKETQYF.

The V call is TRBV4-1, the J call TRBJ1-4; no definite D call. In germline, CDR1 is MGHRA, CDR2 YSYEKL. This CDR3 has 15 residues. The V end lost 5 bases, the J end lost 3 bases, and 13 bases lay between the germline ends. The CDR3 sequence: CASSLRSWSNEKLFF. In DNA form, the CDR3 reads TGCGCCAGCAGCTTACGAAGCTGGTCTAATGAAAAACTGTTTTTT.

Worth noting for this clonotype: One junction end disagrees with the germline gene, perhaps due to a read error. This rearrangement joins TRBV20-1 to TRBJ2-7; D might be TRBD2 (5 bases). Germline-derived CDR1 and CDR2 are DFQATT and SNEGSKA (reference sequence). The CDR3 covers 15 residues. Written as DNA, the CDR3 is TGCAGTGCTAGAGATCTCACTAGACCCTCCCACGAGCAGTACTTC. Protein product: CSARDLTRPSHEQYF.

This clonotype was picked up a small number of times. The CDR3 DNA follows: TGTGCCAGCAGCTTTAGACCAGCCACAGATACGCAGTATTTT. It translates to CASSFRPATDTQYF. The chain links TRBV5-5 to TRBJ2-3; D remains unclear. Looked up from germline, CDR1 is SGHKS and CDR2 is YYEKEE (reference sequence). V lost 2 bases and J lost 2, with 9 bases in between. This CDR3 is built from 14 residues.

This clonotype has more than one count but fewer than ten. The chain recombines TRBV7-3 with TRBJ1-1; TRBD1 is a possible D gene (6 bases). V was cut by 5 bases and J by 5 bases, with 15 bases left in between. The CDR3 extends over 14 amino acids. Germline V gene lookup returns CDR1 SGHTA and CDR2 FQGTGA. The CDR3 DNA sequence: TGTGCCAGCAGCCCCACGGGGGCGCGGACTGAAGCTTTCTTT. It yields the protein CASSPTGARTEAFF.

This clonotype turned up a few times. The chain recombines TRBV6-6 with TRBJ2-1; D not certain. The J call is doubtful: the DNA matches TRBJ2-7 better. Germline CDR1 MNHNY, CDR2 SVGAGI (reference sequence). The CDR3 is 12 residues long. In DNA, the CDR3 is TGTGCCAGCATCTCTCCGTCTAGTGAGCAGTACTTC. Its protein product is CASISPSSEQYF.

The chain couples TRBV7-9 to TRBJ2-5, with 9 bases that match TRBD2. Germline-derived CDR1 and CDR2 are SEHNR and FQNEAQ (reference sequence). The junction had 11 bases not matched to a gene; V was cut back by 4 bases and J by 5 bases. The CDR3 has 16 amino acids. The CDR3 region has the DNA TGTGCCAGCAGCTCGACTAGCGGCCCTACGGGGGAGACCCAGTACTTC. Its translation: CASSSTSGPTGETQYF.

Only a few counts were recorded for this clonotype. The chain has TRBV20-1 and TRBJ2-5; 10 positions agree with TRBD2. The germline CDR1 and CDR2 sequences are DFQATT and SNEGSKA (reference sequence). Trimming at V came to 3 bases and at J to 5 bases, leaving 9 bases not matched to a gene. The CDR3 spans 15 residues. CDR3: CSASPSGGVGETQYF. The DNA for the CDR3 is TGCAGTGCTAGCCCTAGCGGGGGAGTGGGGGAGACCCAGTACTTC.

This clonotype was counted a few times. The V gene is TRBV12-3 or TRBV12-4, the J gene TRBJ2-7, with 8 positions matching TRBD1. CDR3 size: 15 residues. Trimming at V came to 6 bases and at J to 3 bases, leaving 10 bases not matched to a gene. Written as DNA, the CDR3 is TGTGCCAGCAGCTTTGACAGGGGTAGTCACTACGAGCAGTACTTC. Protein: CASSFDRGSHYEQYF.

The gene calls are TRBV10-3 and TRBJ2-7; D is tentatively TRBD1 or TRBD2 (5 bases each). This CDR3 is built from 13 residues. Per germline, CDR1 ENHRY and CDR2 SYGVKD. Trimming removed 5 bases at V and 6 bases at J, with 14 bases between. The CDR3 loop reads CAISPPGPLEQYF. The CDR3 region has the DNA TGTGCCATCAGTCCACCGGGACCCCTCGAGCAGTACTTC.

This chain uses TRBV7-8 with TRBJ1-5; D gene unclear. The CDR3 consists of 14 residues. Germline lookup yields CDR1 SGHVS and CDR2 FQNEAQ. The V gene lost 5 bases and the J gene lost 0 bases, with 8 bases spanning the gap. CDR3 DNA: TGTGCCAGCAGCCCGCACAATAGCAATCAGCCCCAGCATTTT. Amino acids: CASSPHNSNQPQHF.

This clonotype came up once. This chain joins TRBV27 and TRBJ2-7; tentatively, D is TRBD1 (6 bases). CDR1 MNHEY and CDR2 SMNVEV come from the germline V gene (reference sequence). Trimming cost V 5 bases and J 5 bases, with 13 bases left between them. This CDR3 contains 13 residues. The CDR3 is CASSLQGFHEQYF. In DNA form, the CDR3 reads TGTGCCAGCAGTCTACAGGGTTTCCACGAGCAGTACTTC.

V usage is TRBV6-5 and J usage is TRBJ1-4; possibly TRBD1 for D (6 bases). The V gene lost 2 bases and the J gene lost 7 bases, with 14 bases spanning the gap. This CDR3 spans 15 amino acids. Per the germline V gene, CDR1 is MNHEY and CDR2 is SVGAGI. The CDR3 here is CASSYGQTVGEKLFF. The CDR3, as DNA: TGTGCCAGCAGTTACGGACAGACGGTTGGTGAAAAACTGTTTTTT.

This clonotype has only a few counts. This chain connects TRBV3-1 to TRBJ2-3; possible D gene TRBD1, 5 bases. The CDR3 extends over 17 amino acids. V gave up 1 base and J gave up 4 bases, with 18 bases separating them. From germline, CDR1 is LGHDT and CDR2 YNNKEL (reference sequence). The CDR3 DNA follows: TGTGCCAGCAGCCAAGTTTACAGGCAAAACCAGGCAGATACGCAGTATTTT. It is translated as CASSQVYRQNQADTQYF.

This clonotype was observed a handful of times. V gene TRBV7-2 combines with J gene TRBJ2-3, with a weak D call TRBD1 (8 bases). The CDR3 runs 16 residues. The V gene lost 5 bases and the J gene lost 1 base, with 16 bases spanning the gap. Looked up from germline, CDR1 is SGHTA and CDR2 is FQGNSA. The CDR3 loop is CASSRYRGGGTDTQYF. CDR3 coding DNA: TGTGCCAGCAGCCGCTACAGGGGGGGAGGCACAGATACGCAGTATTTT.

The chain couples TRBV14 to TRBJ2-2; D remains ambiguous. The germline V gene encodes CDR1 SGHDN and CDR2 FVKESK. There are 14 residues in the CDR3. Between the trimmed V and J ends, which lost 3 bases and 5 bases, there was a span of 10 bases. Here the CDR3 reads CASSQSAFTGELFF. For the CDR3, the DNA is TGTGCCAGCAGCCAGAGCGCTTTTACCGGGGAGCTGTTTTTT.

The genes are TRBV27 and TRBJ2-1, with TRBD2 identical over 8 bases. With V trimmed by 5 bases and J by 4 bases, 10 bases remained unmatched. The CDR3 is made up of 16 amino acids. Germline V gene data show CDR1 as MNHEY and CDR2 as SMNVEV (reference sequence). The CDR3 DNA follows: TGTGCCAGCAGTCCGCCAAGCGGGGGCCCTTACAATGAGCAGTTCTTC. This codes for CASSPPSGGPYNEQFF.

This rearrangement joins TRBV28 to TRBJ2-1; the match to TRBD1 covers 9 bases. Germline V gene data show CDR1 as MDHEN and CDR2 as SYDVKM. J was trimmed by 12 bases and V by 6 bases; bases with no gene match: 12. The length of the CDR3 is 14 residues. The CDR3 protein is CASRKQGARIGQFF. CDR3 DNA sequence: TGTGCCAGCAGGAAACAGGGGGCCCGCATTGGGCAGTTCTTC.